A single sample is the source of the 13 T cell receptor beta chains below, sequenced in a study of T cells in Graves' hyperthyroidism and ophthalmopathy (dated by TCRdb to between 2017 and 2020). The library was generated by multiplex PCR. Sequencing was carried out with an Illumina HiSeq 2000. Amplification of TCR beta CDR3 regions was carried out from RNA transcripts. A first-round RT-PCR of the TCR CDR3 used the HTBI primer set with the Qiagen OneStep RT-PCR kit. Using fastp trimming at Q25 and MiXCR clonotype assembly, TCRdb reanalyzed the public sequencing data and kept in-frame beta chains. Under each unique CDR3 protein, matching rows form one entry showing the most common genes and DNA. The table for this sample lists 490,000 or so distinct CDR3 sequences; approximately 16% of them were counted only once. The top ten clones comprise about 31% of the sample. Sequencing was performed on blood. The receptors shown here come from a woman aged 25-40 years with Graves' ophthalmopathy.

In this sample, this clonotype turned up many times. The V call is TRBV7-2, the J call TRBJ2-1; 13 bases agree with TRBD2. CDR3 length: 17 amino acids. Germline CDR1 and CDR2: SGHTA and FQGNSA. Trimming removed 5 bases from V and 7 bases from J; junction bases left unmatched: 11. DNA for the CDR3: TGTGCCAGCAGCCTTCGACTAGCGGGAGGAGTAGGGAATGAGCAGTTCTTC. This codes for CASSLRLAGGVGNEQFF.

This clonotype was observed at least ten times. The chain combines TRBV5-1 with TRBJ1-1; TRBD1 matches at 9 bases. The germline CDR1 and CDR2 sequences are SGHRS and YFSETQ. This CDR3 comprises 14 residues. With V trimmed by 5 bases and J by 11 bases, 13 bases remained unmatched. CDR3 region: CASRSWDRDSFAFF. The DNA of the CDR3 is TGCGCCAGCAGAAGCTGGGACAGGGATTCATTCGCTTTCTTT.

The rearrangement links TRBV15 to TRBJ1-2; unclear D gene. V shed 0 bases and J shed 5 bases, with 4 bases lying between them. This CDR3 has 12 amino acids. Germline CDR1 LNHNV, CDR2 YYDKDF (reference sequence). The CDR3 nucleotides are TGTGCCACCAGCAGAGAGAGTTATGGCTACACCTTC. This translates into CATSRESYGYTF.

This clonotype was observed many times. The rearrangement joins TRBV28 to TRBJ2-7, with 7 nucleotides matching TRBD1. The germline V gene has CDR1 MDHEN and CDR2 SYDVKM. V lost 6 bases to trimming and J lost 5 bases; unmatched junction nucleotides: 4. This CDR3 has 12 residues. CDR3 region: CASSTTGHEQYF. The CDR3 DNA is TGTGCCAGCAGCACGACAGGGCACGAGCAGTACTTC.

This clonotype has at least ten counts. The chain joins TRBV20-1 to TRBJ2-3, with unresolved D. CDR1 DFQATT and CDR2 SNEGSKA come from the germline V gene (reference sequence). Trimming cost V 2 bases and J 1 base, with 4 bases left between them. The CDR3 extends over 12 amino acids. CDR3: CSARRRTDTQYF. The CDR3 nucleotides are TGCAGTGCTAGACGCCGCACAGATACGCAGTATTTT.

This clonotype came up many times. The genes are TRBV11-3 and TRBJ2-3, with a tentative D call TRBD1 (6 bases). V was shortened by 3 bases and J by 0 bases, with 10 bases between the two germline ends. This CDR3 comprises 15 residues. CDR1 is SGHNT, CDR2 YENEEA, per germline. CDR3 loop: CASSFSGQSTDTQYF. The CDR3 coding sequence is TGTGCCAGCAGCTTTAGTGGACAGAGCACAGATACGCAGTATTTT. The full variable domain, in which reference TRBV11-3 and TRBJ2-3 provide the parts outside the CDR3, is EAGVVQSPRYKIIEKKQPVAFWCNPISGHNTLYWYLQNLGQGPELLIRYENEEAVDDSQLPKDRFSAERLKGVDSTLKIQPAELGDSAVYLCASSFSGQSTDTQYFGPGTRLTVL.

This clonotype came up many times. The CDR3 spells CSARTGLAGGPGNEQFF. The DNA for the CDR3 is TGCAGTGCGAGAACGGGACTAGCGGGAGGGCCGGGAAATGAGCAGTTCTTC. V usage is TRBV20-1 and J usage is TRBJ2-1; 16 positions match TRBD2. Germline assignment: CDR1 DFQATT and CDR2 SNEGSKA (reference sequence). The CDR3 covers 17 residues. The trim removed 6 bases at V and 7 bases at J, leaving 12 bases unmatched.

This chain joins TRBV5-1 and TRBJ2-5; tentatively, D is TRBD1 (5 bases). This CDR3 is 14 amino acids long. Germline CDR1 reads SGHRS; CDR2 reads YFSETQ. The V end was cut by 0 bases, the J end by 5 bases, with 11 bases between. This chain's CDR3 is CASSLVPGKETQYF. CDR3 nucleotides: TGCGCCAGCAGCTTGGTCCCAGGGAAGGAGACCCAGTACTTC.

V and J are TRBV4-3 and TRBJ1-4; D gene unclear. The CDR3 contains 16 residues. Deletions cut 3 bases from V and 8 bases from J, with 19 bases between. CDR1 is LGHNA and CDR2 is YSLEER in the germline V gene. The CDR3 nucleotides read TGCGCCAGCAGCCACGTCCCGGTAGCCCGTAGAGAAAAACTGTTTTTT. Translation gives CASSHVPVARREKLFF.

This clonotype has at least ten counts. This chain links TRBV29-1 with TRBJ2-3, with 10 nucleotides matching TRBD2. The CDR3 is 16 amino acids. Per germline, CDR1 SQVTM and CDR2 ANQGSEA. V shed 4 bases, J shed 3 bases, and the junction held 10 bases outside the gene matches. CDR3 protein: CSVVPWASGSTDTQYF. The DNA for the CDR3 is TGCAGCGTTGTGCCCTGGGCTAGCGGGAGTACAGATACGCAGTATTTT.

This clonotype was observed a handful of times. The CDR3 loop is CSASRRGRTSGANTGELFF. The CDR3 coding sequence is TGCAGTGCTAGCCGCAGGGGGCGGACTAGCGGAGCGAACACCGGGGAGCTGTTTTTT. The chain carries TRBV20-1 and TRBJ2-2; 10 nucleotides align to TRBD2. CDR1 and CDR2 (germline): DFQATT, SNEGSKA (reference sequence). This CDR3 is 19 amino acids long. After removal of 3 bases from V and 0 bases from J, the junction contained 13 bases not matched to a gene.

V is TRBV19 and J is TRBJ2-3; TRBD1 might be the D (6 bases). The V end was cut by 0 bases, the J end by 4 bases, with 14 bases between. This CDR3 is built from 16 residues. In germline, CDR1 is LNHDA, CDR2 SQIVND (reference sequence). CDR3 coding DNA: TGTGCCAGTAGTATAGATCGGCCACAGGGCGCAGATACGCAGTATTTT. Translated: CASSIDRPQGADTQYF.

This clonotype came up many times. The genes are TRBV12-3 or TRBV12-4 and TRBJ1-5; maybe TRBD1 (5 bases). Trimming stripped 2 bases from V and 0 bases from J, with 8 bases between. There are 15 residues in the CDR3. CDR3 coding DNA: TGTGCCAGCAGTTTATCAGGGTATAGCAATCAGCCCCAGCATTTT. This sequence encodes CASSLSGYSNQPQHF.